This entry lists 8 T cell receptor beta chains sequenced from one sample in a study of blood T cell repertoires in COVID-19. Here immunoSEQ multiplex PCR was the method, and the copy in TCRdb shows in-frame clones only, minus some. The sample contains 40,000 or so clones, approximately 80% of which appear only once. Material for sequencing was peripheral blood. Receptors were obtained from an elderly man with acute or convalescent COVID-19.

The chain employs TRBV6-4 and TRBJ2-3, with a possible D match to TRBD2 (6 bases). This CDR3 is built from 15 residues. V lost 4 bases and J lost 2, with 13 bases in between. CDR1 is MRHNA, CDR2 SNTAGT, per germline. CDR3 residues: CASSVERANTDTQYF. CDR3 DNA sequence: TGTGCCAGCAGTGTCGAGCGGGCCAACACAGATACGCAGTATTTT.

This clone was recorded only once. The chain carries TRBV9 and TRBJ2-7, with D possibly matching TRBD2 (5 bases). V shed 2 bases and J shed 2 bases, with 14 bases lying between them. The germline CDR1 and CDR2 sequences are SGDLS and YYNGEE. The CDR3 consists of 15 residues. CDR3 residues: CASSVEPASTYEQYF. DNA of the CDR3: TGTGCCAGCAGCGTCGAGCCCGCTAGCACCTACGAGCAGTACTTC.

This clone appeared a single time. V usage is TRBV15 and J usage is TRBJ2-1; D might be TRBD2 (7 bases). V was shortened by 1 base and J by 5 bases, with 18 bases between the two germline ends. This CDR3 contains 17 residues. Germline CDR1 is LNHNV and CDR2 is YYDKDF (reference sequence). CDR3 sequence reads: CATSRGGSGTLHNEQFF. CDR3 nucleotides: TGTGCCACCAGCAGAGGGGGGAGCGGGACATTGCACAATGAGCAGTTCTTC.

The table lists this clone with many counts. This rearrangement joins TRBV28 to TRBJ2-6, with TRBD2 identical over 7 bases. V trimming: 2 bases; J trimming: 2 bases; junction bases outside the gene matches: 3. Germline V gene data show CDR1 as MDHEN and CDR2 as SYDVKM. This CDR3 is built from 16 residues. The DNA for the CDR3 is TGTGCCAGCAGTTTAGATGGGAGGGCTGGGGCCAACGTCCTGACTTTC. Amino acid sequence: CASSLDGRAGANVLTF.

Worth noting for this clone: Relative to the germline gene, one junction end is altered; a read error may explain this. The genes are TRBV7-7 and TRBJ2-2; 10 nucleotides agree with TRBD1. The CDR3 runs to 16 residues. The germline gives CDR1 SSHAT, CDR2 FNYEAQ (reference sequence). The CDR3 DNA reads TGTGCTAGCAGCTTAGAGCTTGGGACAGGGGCCGGGGAGCTGTTTTTT. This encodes CASSLELGTGAGELFF.

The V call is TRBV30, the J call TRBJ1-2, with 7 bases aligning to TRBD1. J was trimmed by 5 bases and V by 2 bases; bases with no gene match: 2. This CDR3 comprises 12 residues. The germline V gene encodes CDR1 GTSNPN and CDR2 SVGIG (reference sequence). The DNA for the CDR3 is TGTGCCTGGAGTCAACAGGGGTATGGCTACACCTTC. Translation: CAWSQQGYGYTF.

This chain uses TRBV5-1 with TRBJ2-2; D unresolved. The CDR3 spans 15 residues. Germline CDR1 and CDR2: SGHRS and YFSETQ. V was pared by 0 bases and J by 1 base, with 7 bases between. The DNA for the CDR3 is TGCGCCAGCAGCTTGGTTTCCGGGAACACCGGGGAGCTGTTTTTT. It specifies CASSLVSGNTGELFF.

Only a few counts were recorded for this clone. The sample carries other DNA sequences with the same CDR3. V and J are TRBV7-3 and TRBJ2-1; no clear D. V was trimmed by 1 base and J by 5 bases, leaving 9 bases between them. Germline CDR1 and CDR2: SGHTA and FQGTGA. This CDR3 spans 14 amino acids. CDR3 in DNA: TGTGCCAGCAGCTTAATTGCGGCGAACAATGAGCAGTTCTTC. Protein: CASSLIAANNEQFF. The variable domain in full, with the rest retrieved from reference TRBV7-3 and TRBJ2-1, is GAGVSQTPSNKVTEKGKYVELRCDPISGHTALYWYRQSLGQGPEFLIYFQGTGAADDSGLPNDRFFAVRPEGSVSTLKIQRTERGDSAVYLCASSLIAANNEQFFGPGTRLTVL.